This T cell receptor (beta chain) was documented in a study of blood T cell repertoires in COVID-19. On the study more broadly: COVID-19 samples, acute and convalescent, were from the United States, Italy and Spain.

This CDR3 region has 16 residues. Germline V gene sequence: CDR1 LGHDT, CDR2 YNNKEL (reference sequence). The J segment lost 4 bases and the V segment lost 1 base, leaving 7 bases of the junction unmatched. Those enrolled in Seattle joined during active infection and were followed longitudinally afterward. The data were produced by immunoSEQ multiplex PCR, yet TCRdb's version contains in-frame clones alone and is incomplete. The table includes 250,000 to 350,000 clones, approximately 86% detected once. The specimen sequenced was peripheral blood. This receptor was identified in a human donor with COVID-19, enrolled during active disease. The donor label of this sample is uncertain. The chain links TRBV3-1 (or the pseudogene TRBV3-2) to TRBJ1-1; TRBD1 matches 9 bases. DNA of the CDR3: TGTGCCAGCAGCCAAGTGACCACAGGGGGCGGCACTGAAGCTTTCTTT. It specifies CASSQVTTGGGTEAFF.